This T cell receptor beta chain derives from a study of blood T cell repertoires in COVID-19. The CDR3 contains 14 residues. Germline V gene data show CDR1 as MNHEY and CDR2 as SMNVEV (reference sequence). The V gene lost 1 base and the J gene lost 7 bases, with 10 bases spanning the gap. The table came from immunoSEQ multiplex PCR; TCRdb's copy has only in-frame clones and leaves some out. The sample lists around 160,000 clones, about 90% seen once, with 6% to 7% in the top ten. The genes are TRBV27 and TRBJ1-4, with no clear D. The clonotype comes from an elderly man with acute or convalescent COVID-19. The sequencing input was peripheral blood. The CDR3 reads CASSLFGSGEKLFF. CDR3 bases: TGTGCCAGCAGTTTATTCGGCAGCGGTGAAAAACTGTTTTTT.